Each of the 28 T cell receptor beta chains below was sequenced from the same sample in a study of T cell repertoires in cytomegalovirus infection (dated by TCRdb to about 2019). For these TCRs, the target antigens are not known. For sequencing, an Illumina HiSeq 1500 was employed. TCRdb handled the public reads itself, with Q25 trimming in fastp and clone calling in MiXCR, and kept productive beta chains. Under each unique CDR3 protein, matching rows form one entry showing the most common genes and DNA. The sample table lists 60,000 to 80,000 distinct CDR3 sequences, around 20% of them with a count of one. The top ten clonotypes cover roughly 73% of the sample. The treatment or condition label for this specimen denotes: in vitro stimulation with specific CMV peptide epitopes to enrich CMV-specific T cells. Sequenced here: CD8+ T cells from cultured PBMCs, sampled from culture after CMV antigen stimulation. Receptors were obtained from a human donor in good health (CMV status not recorded). Some clones in this sample may be carry-over from other donors' samples.

The chain uses TRBV20-1 and TRBJ1-1, with no clear D. Germline V lookup: CDR1 DFQATT, CDR2 SNEGSKA (reference sequence). The CDR3 spans 12 residues. V was shortened by 3 bases and J by 1 base, with 6 bases between the two germline ends. The CDR3: CSASTPNTEAFF. CDR3 DNA: TGCAGTGCTAGCACTCCGAACACTGAAGCTTTCTTT.

The rearrangement joins TRBV20-1 to TRBJ2-7; 11 bases fit TRBD1. V lost 3 bases to trimming and J lost 3 bases; unmatched junction nucleotides: 1. CDR3 size: 13 residues. CDR1 and CDR2 (germline): DFQATT, SNEGSKA (reference sequence). The CDR3 spells CSARGTGGYEQYF. CDR3 bases: TGCAGTGCTAGGGGGACAGGGGGCTACGAGCAGTACTTC.

The chain links TRBV7-2 to TRBJ2-1; D possibly uses TRBD1 or TRBD2 (6 bases each). Trimming pared 0 bases from V and 6 bases from J, leaving 15 bases between. The length of the CDR3 is 16 residues. Germline CDR1 reads SGHTA; CDR2 reads FQGNSA. This chain's CDR3 is CASSLAGGHDFNEQFF. CDR3 DNA: TGTGCCAGCAGCTTAGCCGGGGGCCATGACTTCAATGAGCAGTTCTTC. Combining the CDR3 with reference TRBV7-2 and TRBJ2-1 gives the whole variable domain GAGVSQSPSNKVTEKGKDVELRCDPISGHTALYWYRQSLGQGLEFLIYFQGNSAPDKSGLPSDRFSAERTGGSVSTLTIQRTQQEDSAVYLCASSLAGGHDFNEQFFGPGTRLTVL.

The rearrangement uses TRBV7-8 and TRBJ1-5; tentative D call: TRBD1 (6 bases). The ends were cut back, 7 bases at V and 3 bases at J, with 16 bases in the middle. Germline V gene data show CDR1 as SGHVS and CDR2 as FQNEAQ. The CDR3 is made up of 15 amino acids. In DNA, the CDR3 is TGTGCCAGCACCGCTACCGGGACACTCAATCAGCCCCAGCATTTT. It specifies CASTATGTLNQPQHF.

V is TRBV19 and J is TRBJ1-2; D remains ambiguous. This CDR3 is built from 15 residues. Germline assignment: CDR1 LNHDA and CDR2 SQIVND (reference sequence). V dropped 6 bases and J dropped 2 bases, with 16 bases sitting between them. Here the CDR3 reads CASSPHRLGNYGYTF. CDR3 DNA: TGTGCCAGTAGCCCCCACCGGTTGGGGAACTATGGCTACACCTTC.

V is TRBV7-2 and J is TRBJ2-1; tentatively, D is TRBD2 (7 bases). Trimming removed 1 base at V and 8 bases at J, with 12 bases between. The germline V gene encodes CDR1 SGHTA and CDR2 FQGNSA. CDR3 length: 14 amino acids. The chain's CDR3 is CASSLERGADEQFF. CDR3 nucleotides: TGTGCCAGCAGCTTAGAACGGGGGGCCGATGAGCAGTTCTTC. The entire variable domain, with the rest obtained from reference TRBV7-2 and TRBJ2-1, is as follows: GAGVSQSPSNKVTEKGKDVELRCDPISGHTALYWYRQSLGQGLEFLIYFQGNSAPDKSGLPSDRFSAERTGGSVSTLTIQRTQQEDSAVYLCASSLERGADEQFFGPGTRLTVL.

There are a few counts of this clonotype. This sequence joins TRBV6-2 or TRBV6-3 and TRBJ1-5, with 7 bases matching TRBD1. The CDR3 length is 14 residues. Germline V gene lookup returns CDR1 MNHEY and CDR2 SVGEGT. V lost 3 bases, J lost 4 bases, and 3 bases stayed unmatched. DNA of the CDR3: TGTGCCAGCAGTTATGGGACAGAAAATCAGCCCCAGCATTTT. It is translated as CASSYGTENQPQHF.

The chain joins TRBV7-9 to TRBJ2-7; 9 bases match TRBD1. V shed 7 bases, J shed 2 bases, and the junction held 12 bases outside the gene matches. CDR3 length: 16 amino acids. Per germline, CDR1 SEHNR and CDR2 FQNEAQ (reference sequence). In DNA, the CDR3 is TGTGCCAGCACCCCTCCCACCGGGACAGGGACCTACGAGCAGTACTTC. The encoded protein is CASTPPTGTGTYEQYF.

Ten or more counts support this clonotype. The gene calls are TRBV11-2 and TRBJ2-3, with unresolved D. The CDR3 is 12 amino acids. Trimming took off 1 base at V and 1 base at J, with 0 bases between the two ends. Germline CDR1 is SGHAT and CDR2 is FQNNGV. In DNA, the CDR3 is TGTGCCAGCAGCTTAGGCACAGATACGCAGTATTTT. Its protein is CASSLGTDTQYF.

V gene TRBV7-6 combines with J gene TRBJ2-7; unclear D gene. The CDR3 sequence is 13 residues long. CDR1 SGHVS and CDR2 FNYEAQ come from the germline V gene. Trimming cost V 2 bases and J 3 bases, with 8 bases left between them. CDR3 DNA: TGTGCCAGCAGCTTAAACGCAAACTACGAGCAGTACTTC. This encodes CASSLNANYEQYF.

The chain employs TRBV4-3 and TRBJ2-3; TRBD1 is a possible D gene (5 bases). Germline V lookup: CDR1 LGHNA, CDR2 YSLEER. V was trimmed by 0 bases and J by 0 bases, leaving 7 bases between them. The CDR3 sequence is 15 residues long. The CDR3 protein is CASSQEGASTDTQYF. DNA for the CDR3: TGCGCCAGCAGCCAAGAAGGGGCCAGCACAGATACGCAGTATTTT.

The J gene is TRBJ1-3, the V gene TRBV7-2, with 9 bases identical to TRBD1. Germline assignment: CDR1 SGHTA and CDR2 FQGNSA. Germline trimming cut 5 bases from V and 5 bases from J; bases unmatched to any gene: 7. CDR3 length equals 15 residues. The CDR3 DNA sequence: TGTGCCAGCAGCCTAGGGACAGGGATTAGAAACACCATATATTTT. This encodes CASSLGTGIRNTIYF.

V usage is TRBV29-1 and J usage is TRBJ2-5; D may be TRBD2 (6 bases). The length of the CDR3 is 15 residues. CDR1 and CDR2 from the germline V gene are SQVTM and ANQGSEA. V lost 7 bases and J lost 4, with 22 bases in between. Here the CDR3 reads CSGNENMMGLETQYF. The CDR3 DNA follows: TGCAGCGGAAACGAAAACATGATGGGACTAGAGACCCAGTACTTC.

Only a few counts were recorded for this clonotype. The V gene is TRBV7-6, the J gene TRBJ1-1; no clear D gene. The CDR3 contains 15 residues. CDR1 is SGHVS, CDR2 FNYEAQ, per germline. V lost 5 bases to trimming and J lost 3 bases, with 16 bases between them. CDR3 region: CASSPRTGLHTEAFF. CDR3 in DNA: TGTGCCAGCAGCCCGCGGACGGGCTTGCACACTGAAGCTTTCTTT.

The CDR3 sequence is CASSLWGQANNQPQHF. The CDR3 coding sequence is TGTGCCAGCAGTTTATGGGGGCAGGCGAACAATCAGCCCCAGCATTTT. The V and J genes are TRBV27 and TRBJ1-5, with D perhaps matching TRBD1 (6 bases). This CDR3 comprises 16 residues. Looked up from germline, CDR1 is MNHEY and CDR2 is SMNVEV (reference sequence). Trimming pared 1 base from V and 3 bases from J, leaving 13 bases between.

This clonotype was counted only a few times. The V and J genes are TRBV28 and TRBJ1-5, with D hard to call. The CDR3 is 15 amino acids. V was cut by 2 bases and J by 1 base, with 9 bases left in between. Per germline, CDR1 MDHEN and CDR2 SYDVKM. This CDR3 reads CASSLQGQSNQPQHF. CDR3 bases: TGTGCCAGCAGTTTACAAGGGCAGAGCAATCAGCCCCAGCATTTT.

In this sample, this clonotype turned up a few times. Here the CDR3 DNA reads TGTGCCAGCAGCTTATGGGCGGGGAGTTACAATGAGCAGTTCTTC. Encoded protein: CASSLWAGSYNEQFF. V gene TRBV11-2 combines with J gene TRBJ2-1; D might be TRBD2 (6 bases). From germline, CDR1 is SGHAT and CDR2 FQNNGV. CDR3 length: 15 residues. Trimming left V 2 bases short and J 4 bases short, with 12 bases between.

This chain connects TRBV11-2 to TRBJ2-7; D might be TRBD2 (5 bases). Between the trimmed V and J ends, which lost 2 bases and 1 base, there was a span of 15 bases. The CDR3 extends over 16 amino acids. The V gene's germline CDR1 is SGHAT and CDR2 FQNNGV. CDR3 sequence reads: CASSLIGGPFSYEQYF. Here the CDR3 DNA reads TGTGCCAGCAGCTTAATCGGAGGACCGTTTTCCTACGAGCAGTACTTC.

This rearrangement joins TRBV4-1 to TRBJ1-6; D call uncertain. The V end lost 0 bases, the J end lost 0 bases, and 6 bases lay between the germline ends. This CDR3 is 16 amino acids long. CDR1 is MGHRA and CDR2 is YSYEKL in the germline V gene. The CDR3 nucleotides are TGCGCCAGCAGCCAAGAGCAGAGCTCCTATAATTCACCCCTCCACTTT. The encoded protein is CASSQEQSSYNSPLHF.

The chain links TRBV3-1 to TRBJ1-5; no clear D. CDR1 LGHDT and CDR2 YNNKEL come from the germline V gene (reference sequence). This CDR3 has 16 amino acids. Trimming took off 0 bases at V and 2 bases at J, with 11 bases between the two ends. The CDR3 spells CASSQEPPSGNQPQHF. Here the CDR3 DNA reads TGTGCCAGCAGCCAAGAGCCCCCGTCGGGCAATCAGCCCCAGCATTTT. The variable domain in full, completed from reference TRBV3-1 and TRBJ1-5, reads DTAVSQTPKYLVTQMGNDKSIKCEQNLGHDTMYWYKQDSKKFLKIMFSYNNKELIINETVPNRFSPKSPDKAHLNLHINSLELGDSAVYFCASSQEPPSGNQPQHFGDGTRLSIL.

The gene calls are TRBV27 and TRBJ1-1; no firm D call. Germline loops: CDR1 MNHEY, CDR2 SMNVEV (reference sequence). CDR3 size: 15 residues. Trimming cost V 5 bases and J 2 bases, with 15 bases left between them. In nucleotides, the CDR3 is TGTGCCAGCAGTACGACCAACGAGAGAAACACTGAAGCTTTCTTT. Protein product: CASSTTNERNTEAFF.

This clonotype was detected only a few times. This sequence joins TRBV6-9 and TRBJ1-2; TRBD1 matches 8 bases. The CDR3 sequence is 12 residues long. Germline CDR1 reads MNHGY; CDR2 reads SVAAGI. The V and J ends lost 6 bases and 4 bases, in that order; junction bases with no gene match: 1. In DNA, the CDR3 is TGTGCCAGCAGAGGGACAGGCTATGGCTACACCTTC. The encoded protein is CASRGTGYGYTF.

The chain combines TRBV7-8 with TRBJ1-6; D ambiguous. V was clipped by 6 bases and J by 5 bases, with 14 bases between them. The CDR3 contains 15 residues. From germline, CDR1 is SGHVS and CDR2 FQNEAQ. This CDR3 reads CASRQYRADNSPLHF. For the CDR3, the DNA is TGTGCCAGCAGACAATACCGGGCCGATAATTCACCCCTCCACTTT.

This chain connects TRBV7-2 to TRBJ1-2, with D possibly TRBD1 on 5 matching bases. The CDR3 loop spans 15 amino acids. V lost 5 bases and J 8 bases, leaving 21 bases between the germline ends. CDR1 SGHTA and CDR2 FQGNSA come from the germline V gene. The CDR3 coding sequence is TGTGCCAGCAGCCTCCGGGACCAGGGAATTAACGGCTACACCTTC. Translation gives CASSLRDQGINGYTF.

This clonotype was counted between two and nine times. The rearrangement uses TRBV7-9 and TRBJ1-1; D not certain. V was shortened by 4 bases and J by 5 bases, with 20 bases between the two germline ends. The CDR3 is made up of 16 amino acids. Per germline, CDR1 SEHNR and CDR2 FQNEAQ (reference sequence). This chain's CDR3 is CASSSHARNGGTEAFF. CDR3 nucleotides: TGTGCCAGCAGCTCACATGCCAGGAACGGAGGGACTGAAGCTTTCTTT.

The V gene is TRBV4-3, the J gene TRBJ1-4; D ambiguous. The CDR3 spans 12 residues. The germline V and J ends were trimmed by 2 bases and 8 bases, with 6 bases remaining between them. Germline values: CDR1 LGHNA, CDR2 YSLEER. The CDR3 DNA follows: TGCGCCAGCAGCCAACGGCAAGAAAAACTGTTTTTT. Its protein product is CASSQRQEKLFF.

This clonotype was detected only a few times. The chain carries TRBV7-9 and TRBJ1-2; the match to TRBD1 covers 9 bases. Germline V CDR1 and CDR2: SEHNR, FQNEAQ (reference sequence). There are 17 residues in the CDR3. With 3 bases clipped from V and 0 bases from J, the junction kept 8 bases outside the gene matches. The CDR3 DNA reads TGTGCCAGCAGCTTGGACAGGGGAAATGAGCCTAACTATGGCTACACCTTC. Protein sequence: CASSLDRGNEPNYGYTF.

This clonotype was counted between two and nine times. The chain links TRBV7-9 to TRBJ2-5; 10 bases are a match to TRBD2. V dropped 1 base and J dropped 5; count of bases not matched to a gene: 10. The CDR3 totals 17 residues. The germline CDR1 and CDR2 sequences are SEHNR and FQNEAQ (reference sequence). The CDR3, as DNA: TGTGCCAGCAGCTTAGAGTCCGGGCTAGCGGGAGACGAGACCCAGTACTTC. This translates into CASSLESGLAGDETQYF.